A selection of T cell receptor beta chains follows, all from one sample in a study of early T cells in non-severe SARS-CoV-2 infection. Using its own MiXCR run on the 5' RACE reads, TCRdb lists one record per CDR3 protein. The top ten clones hold roughly 8% of a sample with about 39,000 distinct CDR3 sequences, almost 7.5% of them seen once. The sample consisted of whole blood. The origin of the receptors is an adult who was a healthcare worker with PCR-confirmed SARS-CoV-2 infection or an uninfected control (not recorded which). The CDR3 runs from the conserved cysteine through the conserved F or W. The D gene is left open where the match is weak. The size entry is marked missing in some rows and otherwise reads once, few, many or a size class.

size	V	J	D	CDR3	DNA
many	TRBV7-2	TRBJ2-2	-	CASSLIVSSGELFF	TGTGCCAGCAGCTTAATAGTTTCGAGCGGGGAGCTGTTTTTT
many	TRBV10-3	TRBJ2-2	TRBD2	CAIREGLGTGELFF	TGTGCCATCAGGGAGGGACTAGGCACCGGGGAGCTGTTTTTT
many	TRBV12-3/TRBV12-4	TRBJ2-5	-	CASSADGQETQYF	TGTGCCAGCAGTGCCGACGGTCAAGAGACCCAGTACTTC
many	TRBV6-2/TRBV6-3	TRBJ2-3	TRBD2	CASTSQRAGASPVDTQYF	TGTGCCAGCACCTCGCAGAGGGCGGGAGCGTCCCCCGTGGATACGCAGTATTTT
many	TRBV30	TRBJ1-5	-	CAWSEGSNQPQHF	TGTGCCTGGAGTGAGGGGAGCAATCAGCCCCAGCATTTT
-	TRBV5-1	TRBJ2-3	-	CASSLPPPGSWGTDTQYF	TGCGCCAGCAGCCTCCCGCCGCCAGGGTCCTGGGGCACAGATACGCAGTATTTT
few	TRBV2	TRBJ1-2	-	CASSDRTANYGYTF	TGTGCCAGCAGTGATCGAACAGCTAACTATGGCTACACCTTC
-	TRBV6-6	TRBJ1-4	-	CASRNEKLFF	TGTGCCAGCAGAAACGAAAAACTGTTTTTT
few	TRBV6-5	TRBJ1-3	-	CASSYSFTASSGNTIYF	TGTGCCAGCAGTTACTCTTTCACTGCGAGCTCTGGAAACACCATATATTTT
many	TRBV5-6	TRBJ2-3	-	CASSLAVGGPDTQYF	TGTGCCAGCAGCTTGGCAGTCGGGGGGCCAGATACGCAGTATTTT
many	TRBV7-9	TRBJ2-1	TRBD2	CASSAPVGSGESYNEQFF	TGTGCCAGCAGCGCCCCTGTGGGTAGCGGGGAATCCTACAATGAGCAGTTCTTC
many	TRBV20-1	TRBJ2-1	TRBD2	CSARGGEVAGNEQFF	TGCAGTGCTAGAGGGGGTGAGGTAGCGGGCAATGAGCAGTTCTTC
many	TRBV3-1	TRBJ2-1	-	CASSQVPQSTYNEQFF	TGTGCCAGCAGCCAAGTTCCCCAATCCACCTACAATGAGCAGTTCTTC
many	TRBV6-4	TRBJ1-2	-	CASSDRNYGYTF	TGTGCCAGCAGTGACCGTAACTATGGCTACACCTTC
many	TRBV28	TRBJ2-7	-	CASSLDSSYEQYF	TGTGCCAGCAGTTTGGACAGCAGCTACGAGCAGTACTTC
-	TRBV4-2	TRBJ2-7	TRBD1	CASSPTGLVYEQYF	TGTGCCAGCAGCCCGACAGGGTTGGTATACGAGCAGTACTTC
many	TRBV7-9	TRBJ1-4	-	CASSSGRIGKLFF	TGTGCCAGCAGCTCAGGCAGGATTGGAAAACTGTTTTTT
many	TRBV29-1	TRBJ2-7	-	CSVEDTLRDEQYF	TGCAGCGTTGAAGATACCCTGCGGGACGAGCAGTACTTC
-	TRBV19	TRBJ1-1	TRBD1	CASSIRGQGRGLNTEAFF	TGTGCCAGTAGTATACGAGGACAGGGGAGAGGGTTGAACACTGAAGCTTTCTTT
many	TRBV7-2	TRBJ2-5	-	CASSFSPDETQYF	TGTGCCAGCAGCTTTTCACCAGATGAGACCCAGTACTTC
many	TRBV6-1	TRBJ1-5	TRBD1	CASNRLQTGDYSNQPQHF	TGTGCCAGCAATAGACTTCAGACAGGGGATTATAGCAATCAGCCCCAGCATTTT